This TCR beta chain was identified in a study of T cells in Graves' hyperthyroidism and ophthalmopathy. Background on the study: Peripheral blood was collected at initial diagnosis, before any treatment. Study-wide findings and caveats: Most thyroid clonotypes expanded above 0.001 appeared in blood too. The model predicted ophthalmopathy a median around six months before onset.

As regards this clonotype: No antigen is known for it.

The source material, RNA transcripts, was used to amplify TCR beta CDR3 regions. HTBI primers were the set used in a first-round RT-PCR of the TCR CDR3. Via MiXCR, TCRdb re-called the multiplex PCR reads, giving one row per CDR3 protein. The repertoire holds 200,000 to 250,000 distinct CDR3 sequences, 17% seen once, with roughly 55% in the top ten. This CDR3 contains 15 residues. Germline assignment: CDR1 SEHNR and CDR2 FQNEAQ (reference sequence). Trimming left V 5 bases short and J 0 bases short, with 11 bases between. Stable disease denoted Graves' hyperthyroidism without ophthalmopathy progression within 18 months.

This rearrangement joins TRBV7-9 to TRBJ1-3, with D perhaps TRBD1 (6 bases). The clonotype comes from a woman aged 45-65 years with Graves' hyperthyroidism. Sequences were obtained from blood. As DNA, the CDR3 is TGTGCCAGCAGCCCAAGGGACAACTCTGGAAACACCATATATTTT. This codes for CASSPRDNSGNTIYF.